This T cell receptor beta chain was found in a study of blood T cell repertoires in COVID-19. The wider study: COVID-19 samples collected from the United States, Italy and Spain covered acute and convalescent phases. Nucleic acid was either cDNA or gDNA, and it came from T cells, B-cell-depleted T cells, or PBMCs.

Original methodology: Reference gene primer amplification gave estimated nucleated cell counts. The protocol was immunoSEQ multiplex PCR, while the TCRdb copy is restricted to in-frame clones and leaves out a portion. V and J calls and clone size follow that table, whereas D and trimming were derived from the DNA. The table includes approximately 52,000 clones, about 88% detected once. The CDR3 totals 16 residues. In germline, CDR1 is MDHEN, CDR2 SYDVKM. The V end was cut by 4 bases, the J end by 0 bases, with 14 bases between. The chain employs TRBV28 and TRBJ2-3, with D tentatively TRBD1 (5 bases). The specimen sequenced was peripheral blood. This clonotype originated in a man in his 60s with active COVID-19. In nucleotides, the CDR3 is TGTGCCAGCAGTTCACCCCGGACACGCAGCACAGATACGCAGTATTTT. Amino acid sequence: CASSSPRTRSTDTQYF.